This T cell receptor (beta chain) was captured in a study of shared clonotypes between healthy human individuals. Data came from immunoSEQ multiplex PCR; TCRdb stores just in-frame clones and leaves some out. Among some 2.3 million clones listed, 80% to 95% were seen once. Trimming took off 6 bases at V and 1 base at J, with 12 bases between the two ends. Germline loops: CDR1 MDHEN, CDR2 SYDVKM. This CDR3 contains 14 residues. V and J are TRBV28 and TRBJ1-1; D is possibly TRBD1 (5 bases). Sequenced sample: naive CD4+ T cells from PBMCs. Documented subset: CD45RA+ positively selected. This clonotype was obtained from a man younger than 35 in good health. Some clones in this sample may be carry-over from other donors' samples. CDR3 in amino acids: CASRLGTANTEAFF. The CDR3, as DNA: TGTGCCAGCAGGCTTGGGACCGCGAACACTGAAGCTTTCTTT.